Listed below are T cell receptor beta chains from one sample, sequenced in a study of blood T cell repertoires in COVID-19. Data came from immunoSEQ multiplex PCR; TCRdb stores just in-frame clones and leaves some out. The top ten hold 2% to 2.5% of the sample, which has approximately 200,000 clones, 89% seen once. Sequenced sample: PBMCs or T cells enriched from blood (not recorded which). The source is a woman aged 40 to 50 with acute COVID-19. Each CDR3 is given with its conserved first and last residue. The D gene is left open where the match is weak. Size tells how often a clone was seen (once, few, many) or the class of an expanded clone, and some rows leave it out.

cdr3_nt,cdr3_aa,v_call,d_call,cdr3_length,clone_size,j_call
TGTGCCAGCAACGTAGCGGGAGAGAGGGGTGGTGAGCAGTTCTTC,CASNVAGERGGEQFF,TRBV18,TRBD2,15,NA,TRBJ2-1
TGTGCCAGCAGTTTGGGGGGACTGGGCGGTAATGGCTACACCTTC,CASSLGGLGGNGYTF,TRBV28,NA,15,NA,TRBJ1-2
TGCGCCAGCAGCCAAGGCACAGGATCTGGGGCCAACGTCCTGACTTTC,CASSQGTGSGANVLTF,TRBV4-3,NA,16,NA,TRBJ2-6
TGTGCCAGCAGTTTCGGGTACAGGGCTAACACTGAAGCTTTCTTT,CASSFGYRANTEAFF,TRBV27,NA,15,NA,TRBJ1-1
TGTGCCAGCAGCGGGCGGGAAGCTTTTACAGATACGCAGTATTTT,CASSGREAFTDTQYF,TRBV9,NA,15,once,TRBJ2-3
TGTGCCAGCAGGGCGGGACTAGCGGGGAGCACAGATACGCAGTATTTT,CASRAGLAGSTDTQYF,TRBV2,TRBD2,16,NA,TRBJ2-3
TGTGCCAGTAGTATAGAGTTACAGATTAGCAATCAGCCCCAGCATTTT,CASSIELQISNQPQHF,TRBV19,NA,16,NA,TRBJ1-5
TGTGCCTGGAGTCGAGGGACAGGGGGCGAGGGAAACACCATATATTTT,CAWSRGTGGEGNTIYF,TRBV30,TRBD1,16,NA,TRBJ1-3
TGTGCCAGTAGTCCCTCCGTCTCTGGAAACACCATATATTTT,CASSPSVSGNTIYF,TRBV19,NA,14,NA,TRBJ1-3
TGTGCCAGCAGTTTCGAACTTATAAACAGGGAGAACACTGAAGCTTTCTTT,CASSFELINRENTEAFF,TRBV28,NA,17,NA,TRBJ1-1
TGTGCCAGCAGTGATTTAGGACAGGGTTCCTACGAGCAGTACTTC,CASSDLGQGSYEQYF,TRBV6-1,TRBD1,15,few,TRBJ2-7
TGTGCCAGCAGCCAAGCCGGGACAGGATCATACGAGCAGTACTTC,CASSQAGTGSYEQYF,TRBV3-1/TRBV3-2,TRBD1,15,NA,TRBJ2-7
TGTGCCAGTACCAACCTACACCGGGACAAAGCTTTCTTT,CASTNLHRDKAFF,TRBV19,NA,13,NA,TRBJ1-1
TGTGCCAGTAGTATAGTGGCTGGCTACGAGCAGTACTTC,CASSIVAGYEQYF,TRBV19,NA,13,NA,TRBJ2-7
TGTGCCAGCAGTGGAGACAGGGGCGTTAATGAAAAACTGTTTTTT,CASSGDRGVNEKLFF,TRBV2,TRBD1,15,NA,TRBJ1-4
TGTGCCAGCAGCCGGGACAGACGAGGCGCCGGGGAGCTGTTTTTT,CASSRDRRGAGELFF,TRBV7-2,TRBD1,15,NA,TRBJ2-2
TGTGCCAGCAGCTCCGGCGGGACAGATACGCAGTATTTT,CASSSGGTDTQYF,TRBV7-3,NA,13,NA,TRBJ2-3
TGTGCCTGGAGTGCGCAGGGTCGCAACTATGGCTACACCTTC,CAWSAQGRNYGYTF,TRBV30,NA,14,NA,TRBJ1-2
TGTGCCACCAGCAGAGTTGGACAGCTTTTTGGAAAACTGTTTTTT,CATSRVGQLFGKLFF,TRBV15,NA,15,NA,TRBJ1-4
TGTGCCAGCAGCTTAGACTCCGGGACAGCCAATTCACCCCTCCACTTT,CASSLDSGTANSPLHF,TRBV7-2,TRBD1,16,NA,TRBJ1-6
TGTGCCAGCAATGGCCCCCAGGACAGGGGGCTTGAAGAGCAGTACTTC,CASNGPQDRGLEEQYF,TRBV2,TRBD1,16,NA,TRBJ2-7
TGCGCCAGCAGTCTCCAAACAACAGGGGAAAGGGGGGAGCTGTTTTTT,CASSLQTTGERGELFF,TRBV23-1,TRBD1,16,NA,TRBJ2-2
TGTGCCAGCAGCGGGACACTAGATCAGCCCCAGCATTTT,CASSGTLDQPQHF,TRBV6-5,NA,13,NA,TRBJ1-5
TGTGCCAGCGAACCCGGGACAGGGGCCACCTCCTACGAGCAGTACTTC,CASEPGTGATSYEQYF,TRBV3-1/TRBV3-2,TRBD1,16,NA,TRBJ2-7
TGTGCCAGCAGCCAAGAAAATGGACTAGCGGGAGATGAGCAGTTCTTC,CASSQENGLAGDEQFF,TRBV3-1/TRBV3-2,TRBD2,16,NA,TRBJ2-1
TGCGCCAGCAGCCAAAACGCGTCGGACAGGGGCATGGGGCAGTACTTC,CASSQNASDRGMGQYF,TRBV4-3,TRBD1,16,NA,TRBJ2-7
TGTGCCAGCAGTGTGTCTAACGGGACTAACAATGAGCAGTTCTTC,CASSVSNGTNNEQFF,TRBV6-4,TRBD2,15,once,TRBJ2-1
TGTGCCAGCAGCGTAGGTGGGACAACTGAGGGAAAACTGTTTTTT,CASSVGGTTEGKLFF,TRBV9,NA,15,NA,TRBJ1-4
TGTGCCAGCAGCCCGAAAATAGCGGGATATAATGAGCAGTTCTTC,CASSPKIAGYNEQFF,TRBV25-1,TRBD2,15,NA,TRBJ2-1
TGTGCCAGCAGCTTGGGACTAGCGGGAGTCTACGAGCAGTACTTC,CASSLGLAGVYEQYF,TRBV5-6,TRBD2,15,NA,TRBJ2-7
TGTGCCAGCAGCGTAGGCCTTAGCGCGGAATACGAGCAGTACTTC,CASSVGLSAEYEQYF,TRBV9,NA,15,NA,TRBJ2-7
TGTGCCAGCAGTTTCCGCTTTCTCGGAGGTGAGCAGTTCTTC,CASSFRFLGGEQFF,TRBV28,NA,14,NA,TRBJ2-1
TGTGCCAGCAGTGAACTAGCGGGGGGGTTTAGCTCCTACAATGAGCAGTTCTTC,CASSELAGGFSSYNEQFF,TRBV6-1,TRBD2,18,once,TRBJ2-1
TGTGCCAGCAGCCAAGACCTCGAGACCCAGTACTTC,CASSQDLETQYF,TRBV3-1/TRBV3-2,NA,12,few,TRBJ2-5
TGTGCCAGCAGTCCGGGACAGGGGTCCTACAATGAGCAGTTCTTC,CASSPGQGSYNEQFF,TRBV27,TRBD1,15,NA,TRBJ2-1
TGTGCCAGCAGGCTCGGACAGGGGGCCTACGAGCAGTACTTC,CASRLGQGAYEQYF,TRBV6-5,TRBD1,14,NA,TRBJ2-7
TGTGCCAGCAGTGCCCGGACAGGGCCAGCAACTAATGAAAAACTGTTTTTT,CASSARTGPATNEKLFF,TRBV25-1,TRBD1,17,NA,TRBJ1-4
TGCAGCGCAGAGGAAAACTATGGCTACACCTTC,CSAEENYGYTF,TRBV29-1,NA,11,NA,TRBJ1-2
TGCGCCAGCAGCTCTTCTTTGGGGGGTTCCCAAGAGACCCAGTACTTC,CASSSSLGGSQETQYF,TRBV5-1,NA,16,NA,TRBJ2-5
TGTGCCAGCAGTTTGGCGGTCGTCTCCTACGAGCAGTACTTC,CASSLAVVSYEQYF,TRBV6-2/TRBV6-3,NA,14,once,TRBJ2-7
TGTGCTAGTGGTTTGGTATTGGTGGACAACCAGAACAAGGGATATGGCTACACCTTC,CASGLVLVDNQNKGYGYTF,TRBV12-5,NA,19,NA,TRBJ1-2
TGTGCCAGCAGTTACCGACAGGGGAAAGATACGCAGTATTTT,CASSYRQGKDTQYF,TRBV6-5,TRBD1,14,NA,TRBJ2-3
TGCAGTGCTAGTCAGAGGTGGCGTTATGGCTACACCTTC,CSASQRWRYGYTF,TRBV20-1,NA,13,NA,TRBJ1-2
TGTGCCAGCAGCCAACGCCGACTAGCGGGTGGAGATACGCAGTATTTT,CASSQRRLAGGDTQYF,TRBV3-1/TRBV3-2,TRBD2,16,NA,TRBJ2-3
TGTGCCAGTAGTGAACAGATCTATGGCTACACCTTC,CASSEQIYGYTF,TRBV19,NA,12,NA,TRBJ1-2
TGTGCCAGCAGCTTCGGGGAAGATACGCAGTATTTT,CASSFGEDTQYF,TRBV7-8,NA,12,NA,TRBJ2-3
TGCGCCAGCAGCCAAGATAGGGGACACACAGATACGCAGTATTTT,CASSQDRGHTDTQYF,TRBV4-1,NA,15,NA,TRBJ2-3
TGCGCCAGCAGCTTGGACCAGACAGGGGTCACCGGGGAGCTGTTTTTT,CASSLDQTGVTGELFF,TRBV5-1,TRBD1,16,NA,TRBJ2-2
TGTGCCAGCAGAACAGGGGTCACCGGGGAGCTGTTTTTT,CASRTGVTGELFF,TRBV12-3/TRBV12-4,TRBD1,13,NA,TRBJ2-2
TGTGCCAGCAGTCCTGACAGGGTGAGCTACGAGCAGTACTTC,CASSPDRVSYEQYF,TRBV28,TRBD1,14,once,TRBJ2-7